Here is one TCR beta chain with its context. The antigen remains undetermined. Carrying UMI labels, the TRB cDNA libraries were prepared through 5' RACE. After re-calling the 5' RACE reads, TCRdb lists one entry per CDR3 protein, DNA absent. The table gives some 60,000 distinct CDR3 sequences; the top ten clones make up approximately 0.5% of it. Per germline, CDR1 SQVTM and CDR2 ANQGSEA. There are 12 residues in the CDR3. The data were obtained in a study of CXCR3-negative and CXCR3-positive naive CD8 T cells. Every CD8+ T cell subset underwent triplicate sorting at some 300,000 cells apiece. Definition of naive CD8+ T cells rested on a CD45RO-CCR7+CD27+CD95- profile. Study observations and caveats: For CXCR3-positive naive cells, TRB CDR3s were more hydrophobic than those of CXCR3-negative naive cells.

This sequence joins TRBV29-1 and TRBJ2-1. The sample comprised naive CXCR3+ CD8+ T cells from blood. Indicated subset: CD45RO-CCR7+CD27+CD95- naive CD8+ T cells expressing CXCR3 (TNR3+). This TCR derives from a human donor in good health. Some clones in this sample may be carry-over from other donors' samples. The CDR3: CSLRSSYNEEFF.